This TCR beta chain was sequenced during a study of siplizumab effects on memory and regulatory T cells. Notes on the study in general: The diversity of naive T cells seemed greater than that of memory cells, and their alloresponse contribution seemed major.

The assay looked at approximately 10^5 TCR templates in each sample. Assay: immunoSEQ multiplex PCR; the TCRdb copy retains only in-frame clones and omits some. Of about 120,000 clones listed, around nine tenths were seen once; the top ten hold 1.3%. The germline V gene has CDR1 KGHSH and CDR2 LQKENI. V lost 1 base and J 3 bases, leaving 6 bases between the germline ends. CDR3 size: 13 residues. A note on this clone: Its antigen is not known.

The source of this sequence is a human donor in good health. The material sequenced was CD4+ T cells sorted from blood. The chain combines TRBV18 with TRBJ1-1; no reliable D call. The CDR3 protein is CASSPHLYTEAFF. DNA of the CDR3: TGTGCCAGCTCACCACATCTCTACACTGAAGCTTTCTTT.